The next 30 T cell receptor beta chains were all read from a single sample in a study of blood T cell repertoires in COVID-19. Sequencing used immunoSEQ multiplex PCR; TCRdb keeps in-frame clones, though not all of them. The profile covers approximately 84,000 clones, with about 80% appearing a single time and more than 5% taken by the ten largest. Input material: peripheral blood. These receptor sequences come from a man between 50 and 59 years old with active or convalescent COVID-19.

This rearrangement joins TRBV2 to TRBJ2-3; tentatively, D is TRBD1 (6 bases). Trimming pared 5 bases from V and 4 bases from J, leaving 19 bases between. The CDR3 is 16 residues long. Germline loops: CDR1 SNHLY, CDR2 FYNNEI. The DNA for the CDR3 is TGTGCCAGCAGTAGGACAGCACCCTCGGGCGCAGATACGCAGTATTTT. The encoded protein is CASSRTAPSGADTQYF.

The V gene is TRBV6-5, the J gene TRBJ2-5; D perhaps matches TRBD1 (6 bases). V lost 4 bases, J lost 1 base, and 13 bases lay in between. From germline, CDR1 is MNHEY and CDR2 SVGAGI. This CDR3 is built from 15 residues. The CDR3, as DNA: TGTGCCAGCAGTTTAGTGACAGGACTCCAAGAGACCCAGTACTTC. It yields the protein CASSLVTGLQETQYF.

The J gene is TRBJ1-1, the V gene TRBV27; D is uncertain. The ends were cut back, 2 bases at V and 3 bases at J, with 10 bases in the middle. This CDR3 has 14 residues. The germline gives CDR1 MNHEY, CDR2 SMNVEV (reference sequence). The CDR3 here is CASSLLGVYTEAFF. DNA for the CDR3: TGTGCCAGCAGTTTACTCGGGGTGTACACTGAAGCTTTCTTT.

V gene TRBV9 combines with J gene TRBJ2-1; possibly TRBD2 for D (6 bases). V was cut by 2 bases and J by 4 bases, with 13 bases left in between. The germline V gene has CDR1 SGDLS and CDR2 YYNGEE. CDR3 size: 15 residues. The CDR3 spells CASSVDVGGYNEQFF. The CDR3 bases are TGTGCCAGCAGCGTTGACGTGGGGGGATACAATGAGCAGTTCTTC.

The gene calls are TRBV5-1 and TRBJ2-5; 12 bases match TRBD1. The CDR3 has 16 residues. The germline V gene has CDR1 SGHRS and CDR2 YFSETQ. V lost 5 bases to trimming and J lost 5 bases; unmatched junction nucleotides: 10. The CDR3 DNA is TGCGCCAGCAGGGGTCCGGGACAGGGGGCGAGGGAGACCCAGTACTTC. Residues: CASRGPGQGARETQYF.

The chain recombines TRBV6-5 with TRBJ2-5; TRBD1 matches 7 bases. The CDR3 contains 14 residues. Trimming removed 6 bases from V and 5 bases from J; junction bases left unmatched: 9. CDR1 MNHEY and CDR2 SVGAGI come from the germline V gene. As DNA, the CDR3 is TGTGCCAGCAGCGCGACAGGGTTTGAGGAGACCCAGTACTTC. This translates into CASSATGFEETQYF.

J is TRBJ2-1 and V is TRBV9; 9 bases fit TRBD2. The V and J ends lost 4 bases and 2 bases, in that order; junction bases with no gene match: 10. The CDR3 consists of 17 residues. Germline CDR1 reads SGDLS; CDR2 reads YYNGEE. In nucleotides, the CDR3 is TGTGCCAGCAGCCCAAGTTCCGGCGGGGGGGCCTACAATGAGCAGTTCTTC. It codes for CASSPSSGGGAYNEQFF.

The chain has TRBV24-1 and TRBJ2-1, with D perhaps TRBD1 (5 bases). V was shortened by 5 bases and J by 5 bases, with 9 bases between the two germline ends. The CDR3 loop spans 13 amino acids. Germline CDR1 is KGHDR and CDR2 is SFDVKD. The CDR3 nucleotides are TGTGCCACCAGTGCAAGACAGCACAATGAGCAGTTCTTC. It encodes CATSARQHNEQFF.

Worth noting for this clone: This sample includes further DNA sequences coding for the same CDR3. This chain uses TRBV27 with TRBJ2-7, with D possibly matching TRBD1 (6 bases). Germline V gives CDR1 MNHEY, CDR2 SMNVEV (reference sequence). Trimming took 10 bases from V and 5 from J, leaving 12 bases between them. This CDR3 contains 11 residues. CDR3 sequence (DNA): TGTGCCACCGAACAGGGAAACGAGCAGTACTTC. Protein: CATEQGNEQYF.

CDR3 sequence (DNA): TGTGCCAGCAGCGTAGCTAGGACAGCTAACTATGGCTACACCTTC. Its translation is CASSVARTANYGYTF. The chain carries TRBV9 and TRBJ1-2; D may be TRBD1 (6 bases). The CDR3 has 15 residues. CDR1 is SGDLS, CDR2 YYNGEE, per germline. Trimming took off 0 bases at V and 0 bases at J, with 9 bases between the two ends. Supplemented by reference TRBV9 and TRBJ1-2, the full variable domain reads DSGVTQTPKHLITATGQRVTLRCSPRSGDLSVYWYQQSLDQGLQFLIQYYNGEERAKGNILERFSAQQFPDLHSELNLSSLELGDSALYFCASSVARTANYGYTFGSGTRLTVV.

The chain is built from TRBV7-2 and TRBJ2-3; D remains ambiguous. The CDR3 loop spans 14 amino acids. The germline V gene encodes CDR1 SGHTA and CDR2 FQGNSA. V was cut by 4 bases and J by 0 bases, with 8 bases left in between. CDR3 bases: TGTGCCAGCAGCTCCCAGACTAGCACAGATACGCAGTATTTT. Translated: CASSSQTSTDTQYF.

The chain joins TRBV5-5 to TRBJ2-4; D gene unclear. Germline CDR1 SGHKS, CDR2 YYEKEE (reference sequence). Trimming cost V 3 bases and J 7 bases, with 14 bases left between them. The CDR3 loop spans 14 amino acids. The CDR3 sequence is CASSSRSVENIQYF. CDR3 sequence (DNA): TGTGCCAGCAGCTCCCGCAGCGTTGAGAACATTCAGTACTTC.

This clone was seen a single time. The chain recombines TRBV2 with TRBJ2-5; 10 bases match TRBD2. CDR3 length: 15 residues. The germline gives CDR1 SNHLY, CDR2 FYNNEI. The trim removed 4 bases at V and 2 bases at J, leaving 4 bases unmatched. CDR3 nucleotide sequence: TGTGCCAGCAGTGGAGCGGGGGGGCAACAAGAGACCCAGTACTTC. Its protein product is CASSGAGGQQETQYF.

The chain combines TRBV6-5 with TRBJ1-6; possible D gene TRBD1, 5 bases. Germline CDR1 reads MNHEY; CDR2 reads SVGAGI. The CDR3 has 15 residues. Trimming shortened V by 7 bases and J by 0 bases, and 10 bases separated the two germline ends. In DNA, the CDR3 is TGTGCCAGCACACTCACAGGCTCCTATAATTCACCCCTCCACTTT. Translated, it gives CASTLTGSYNSPLHF.

The chain recombines TRBV12-3 or TRBV12-4 with TRBJ2-7; D might be TRBD2 (6 bases). The CDR3 contains 13 residues. Trimming took off 6 bases at V and 0 bases at J, with 9 bases between the two ends. The CDR3: CASRLAISYEQYF. CDR3 DNA: TGTGCCAGCAGGCTAGCGATCTCCTACGAGCAGTACTTC.

This clone appeared once. The V call is TRBV6-5, the J call TRBJ1-5, with 7 bases that match TRBD1. Trimming cost V 6 bases and J 6 bases; bases outside gene matches: 8. Germline V CDR1 and CDR2: MNHEY, SVGAGI. CDR3 length: 14 residues. The CDR3 DNA reads TGTGCCAGCAGCCCGAGACAGGGCGGTCAGCCCCAGCATTTT. This translates into CASSPRQGGQPQHF.

The rearrangement joins TRBV18 to TRBJ2-7; D perhaps matches TRBD1 (6 bases). CDR3 length: 12 amino acids. The ends were cut back, 6 bases at V and 11 bases at J, with 17 bases in the middle. The germline V gene has CDR1 KGHSH and CDR2 LQKENI. The CDR3 sequence: CASSKTGASEYF. As DNA, the CDR3 is TGTGCCAGCTCGAAGACAGGAGCTTCGGAGTACTTC. The full variable domain, rest sourced from reference TRBV18 and TRBJ2-7, is NAGVMQNPRHLVRRRGQEARLRCSPMKGHSHVYWYRQLPEEGLKFMVYLQKENIIDESGMPKERFSAEFPKEGPSILRIQQVVRGDSAAYFCASSKTGASEYFGPGTRLTVT.

The genes are TRBV18 and TRBJ1-2, with D possibly TRBD1 on 6 matching bases. Deletions cut 3 bases from V and 1 base from J, with 12 bases between. This CDR3 region has 15 residues. Germline lookup yields CDR1 KGHSH and CDR2 LQKENI. The CDR3 sequence: CASSPRDTDNYGYTF. The CDR3 nucleotides read TGTGCCAGCTCACCCCGGGACACTGATAACTATGGCTACACCTTC.

The chain joins TRBV6-5 to TRBJ2-5, with 7 bases lining up with TRBD2. The junction had 3 bases not matched to a gene; V was cut back by 5 bases and J by 3 bases. The CDR3 runs 13 residues. CDR1 is MNHEY, CDR2 SVGAGI, per germline. CDR3 residues: CASSPSGEETQYF. The CDR3, as DNA: TGTGCCAGCAGTCCGAGCGGGGAAGAGACCCAGTACTTC.

This chain links TRBV9 with TRBJ1-1; 12 bases line up with TRBD1. The CDR3 totals 17 residues. The J segment lost 1 base and the V segment lost 0 bases, leaving 4 bases of the junction unmatched. Germline V CDR1 and CDR2: SGDLS, YYNGEE. CDR3 DNA: TGTGCCAGCAGCGTAGAGCTGGGACAGGGGGCGAACACTGAAGCTTTCTTT. Its translation is CASSVELGQGANTEAFF.

The chain has TRBV4-3 and TRBJ2-3; 13 nucleotides match TRBD2. The germline CDR1 and CDR2 sequences are LGHNA and YSLEER. This CDR3 has 16 amino acids. V dropped 3 bases and J dropped 3; count of bases not matched to a gene: 3. CDR3 sequence: CASSQATSGGTDTQYF. In DNA form, the CDR3 reads TGCGCCAGCAGCCAGGCGACTAGCGGGGGGACAGATACGCAGTATTTT.

The CDR3 coding sequence is TGTGCCAGCAGCACCGATCGGCGGGACAGATCCCTTCAGCCCCAGCATTTT. This gives the protein CASSTDRRDRSLQPQHF. V gene TRBV6-2 or TRBV6-3 combines with J gene TRBJ1-5; 7 bases line up with TRBD1. Looked up from germline, CDR1 is MNHEY and CDR2 is SVGEGT. CDR3 length equals 17 residues. The trim removed 6 bases at V and 6 bases at J, leaving 17 bases unmatched.

V gene TRBV3-1 (or the pseudogene TRBV3-2) combines with J gene TRBJ1-3; D is perhaps TRBD1 (5 bases). Germline lookup yields CDR1 LGHDT and CDR2 YNNKEL (reference sequence). The CDR3 runs 14 residues. V gave up 2 bases and J gave up 2 bases, with 7 bases separating them. The DNA of the CDR3 is TGTGCCAGCAGCCAAAGGGGAACTGGAAACACCATATATTTT. Translated, it gives CASSQRGTGNTIYF.

This clone was recorded only once. The chain has TRBV9 and TRBJ1-2; 10 nucleotides line up with TRBD1. Germline CDR1 and CDR2: SGDLS and YYNGEE. The CDR3 has 14 residues. V dropped 2 bases and J dropped 7; count of bases not matched to a gene: 5. The CDR3 bases are TGTGCCAGCAGCGTTAGGGACAGGGGCGGTGGCTACACCTTC. Translation: CASSVRDRGGGYTF.

The rearrangement links TRBV3-1 (or the pseudogene TRBV3-2) to TRBJ1-3; no reliable D call. The germline V gene has CDR1 LGHDT and CDR2 YNNKEL (reference sequence). Trimming took off 2 bases at V and 2 bases at J, with 13 bases between the two ends. CDR3 length equals 16 residues. The CDR3 loop is CASSQLRVKAGNTIYF. DNA for the CDR3: TGTGCCAGCAGCCAACTTCGGGTGAAGGCTGGAAACACCATATATTTT.

The chain joins TRBV9 to TRBJ2-1, with 12 bases fitting TRBD2. The CDR3 is made up of 17 amino acids. V lost 4 bases to trimming and J lost 0 bases; unmatched junction nucleotides: 5. The V gene's germline CDR1 is SGDLS and CDR2 YYNGEE. The CDR3 DNA sequence: TGTGCCAGCAGCTTACCTAGCGGGGGGGCCTCCTACAATGAGCAGTTCTTC. As protein: CASSLPSGGASYNEQFF. Complete variable domain (other parts from reference TRBV9 and TRBJ2-1): DSGVTQTPKHLITATGQRVTLRCSPRSGDLSVYWYQQSLDQGLQFLIQYYNGEERAKGNILERFSAQQFPDLHSELNLSSLELGDSALYFCASSLPSGGASYNEQFFGPGTRLTVL.

This clone was seen only a few times. This chain uses TRBV29-1 with TRBJ2-7, with 11 bases lining up with TRBD1. V lost 1 base, J lost 3 bases, and 2 bases stayed unmatched. The CDR3 is 14 amino acids. CDR1 is SQVTM and CDR2 is ANQGSEA in the germline V gene. The DNA of the CDR3 is TGCAGCGTTGAAGCAGGGACAGGGGGCTACGAGCAGTACTTC. This translates into CSVEAGTGGYEQYF.

This clone appeared a single time. The V and J genes are TRBV6-6 and TRBJ2-5, with D perhaps TRBD2 (5 bases). The CDR3 is 13 residues long. V lost 9 bases and J lost 3, with 14 bases in between. Germline lookup yields CDR1 MNHNY and CDR2 SVGAGI (reference sequence). CDR3 amino acids: CASNIAFEETQYF. The DNA of the CDR3 is TGTGCCAGTAATATAGCGTTTGAAGAGACCCAGTACTTC.

The gene calls are TRBV19 and TRBJ2-1, with 9 bases matching TRBD2. The germline V gene has CDR1 LNHDA and CDR2 SQIVND (reference sequence). Trimming took 4 bases from V and 6 from J; bases not matched to a gene: 7. This CDR3 comprises 15 residues. The CDR3: CASSKVSGGINEQFF. CDR3 DNA: TGTGCCAGTAGTAAGGTTAGCGGGGGAATCAATGAGCAGTTCTTC.

The chain couples TRBV11-2 to TRBJ1-1, with 9 positions matching TRBD1. Germline trimming cut 4 bases from V and 0 bases from J; bases unmatched to any gene: 9. Germline CDR1 reads SGHAT; CDR2 reads FQNNGV. This CDR3 spans 17 amino acids. CDR3 amino acids: CASSSGDRAFLNTEAFF. CDR3 in DNA: TGTGCCAGCAGCTCGGGGGACAGGGCTTTTTTGAACACTGAAGCTTTCTTT. The variable domain in full, with the rest retrieved from reference TRBV11-2 and TRBJ1-1, is EAGVAQSPRYKIIEKRQSVAFWCNPISGHATLYWYQQILGQGPKLLIQFQNNGVVDDSQLPKDRFSAERLKGVDSTLKIQPAKLEDSAVYLCASSSGDRAFLNTEAFFGQGTRLTVV.